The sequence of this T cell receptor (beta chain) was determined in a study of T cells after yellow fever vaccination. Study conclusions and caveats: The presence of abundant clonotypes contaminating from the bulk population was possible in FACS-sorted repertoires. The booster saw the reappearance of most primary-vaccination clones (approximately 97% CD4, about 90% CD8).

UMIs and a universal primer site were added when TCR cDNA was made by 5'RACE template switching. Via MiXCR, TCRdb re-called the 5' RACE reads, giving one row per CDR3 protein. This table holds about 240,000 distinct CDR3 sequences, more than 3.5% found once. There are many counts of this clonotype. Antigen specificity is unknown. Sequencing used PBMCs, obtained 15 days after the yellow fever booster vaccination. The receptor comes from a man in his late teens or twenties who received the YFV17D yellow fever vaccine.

The DNA of the CDR3 is TGTGCCAGCACCGACCCCCGGGGGTCGGTCACTGAAGCTTTCTTT. This encodes CASTDPRGSVTEAFF. The chain carries TRBV6-5 and TRBJ1-1; a weak D match, TRBD1 (5 bases). Trimming left V 7 bases short and J 4 bases short, with 19 bases between. Germline CDR1 reads MNHEY; CDR2 reads SVGAGI. The CDR3 has 15 residues.